A selection of T cell receptor beta chains follows, all from one sample in a study of T cells in Graves' hyperthyroidism and ophthalmopathy. MiXCR, applied by TCRdb to the multiplex PCR reads, yields one record per CDR3 protein. The sample holds 700,000 or so distinct CDR3 sequences, 16% seen once. The sequenced material came from blood. These receptors came from a man between 18 and 29 years old with Graves' hyperthyroidism. The CDR3 runs from the conserved cysteine through the conserved F or W. A D gene is named only where the DNA matches it firmly. Only some rows state a clone size, as once, few, many or a class for expanded clones.

TRBD2,TRBV11-3,few,TRBJ2-1,CASSLGGNRGNEQFF,TGTGCCAGCAGCTTGGGAGGGAACCGCGGCAATGAGCAGTTCTTC
NA,TRBV5-1,NA,TRBJ2-7,CASSLGGTYSYEQYF,TGCGCCAGCAGCTTGGGGGGGACATACTCCTACGAGCAGTACTTC
NA,TRBV4-1,NA,TRBJ1-2,CASSQDQDNTNYGYTF,TGCGCCAGCAGCCAAGATCAGGACAACACTAACTATGGCTACACCTTC
NA,TRBV28,NA,TRBJ1-3,CASGVRGNTIYF,TGTGCCAGCGGTGTAAGGGGAAACACCATATATTTT
TRBD2,TRBV20-1,NA,TRBJ2-7,CSARWGLALSYEQYF,TGCAGTGCTAGGTGGGGACTAGCGCTCTCCTACGAGCAGTACTTC
NA,TRBV9,NA,TRBJ1-1,CASSVEGMGNTEAFF,TGTGCCAGCAGCGTCGAAGGGATGGGGAACACTGAAGCTTTCTTT
TRBD1,TRBV20-1,few,TRBJ2-3,CSARQGADTQYF,TGCAGTGCTCGACAGGGTGCAGATACGCAGTATTTT
NA,TRBV20-1,many,TRBJ2-5,CSAFQETQYF,TGCAGTGCGTTCCAAGAGACCCAGTACTTC
TRBD2,TRBV25-1,few,TRBJ2-1,CASSDRRGGRFHEQFF,TGTGCCAGCAGTGATCGACGAGGCGGGAGGTTCCATGAGCAGTTCTTC
TRBD1,TRBV11-3,few,TRBJ2-3,CASSLDRDRGQDTQYF,TGTGCCAGCAGCTTAGACCGGGACAGGGGGCAAGATACGCAGTATTTT
TRBD1,TRBV30,many,TRBJ1-2,CAWSPGQNYGYTF,TGTGCCTGGTCACCGGGACAGAACTATGGCTACACCTTC
TRBD1,TRBV6-1,few,TRBJ1-5,CASTYFKDRAMEPQHF,TGTGCCAGCACTTATTTTAAGGACAGGGCGATGGAGCCCCAGCATTTT
NA,TRBV7-8,few,TRBJ2-1,CASIHDDGISYNEQFF,TGTGCCAGCATCCACGATGACGGAATCTCCTACAATGAGCAGTTCTTC
NA,TRBV7-6,NA,TRBJ2-5,CASSFRDQETQYF,TGTGCCAGCAGCTTTCGGGATCAAGAGACCCAGTACTTC
TRBD2,TRBV7-9,many,TRBJ2-1,CASSFIGLAGYEQFF,TGTGCCAGCAGCTTTATTGGACTAGCGGGATATGAGCAGTTCTTC
TRBD2,TRBV4-3,few,TRBJ2-3,CASSPGGTSRTDTQYF,TGCGCCAGCAGCCCCGGGGGGACCTCAAGGACAGATACGCAGTATTTT
NA,TRBV2,many,TRBJ1-5,CASSAGWSIQPQHF,TGTGCCAGCAGTGCAGGGTGGTCCATCCAGCCCCAGCATTTT
TRBD2,TRBV30,few,TRBJ2-1,CAWSYRHAGTSGRASRNEQFF,TGTGCCTGGAGCTACCGCCACGCCGGGACTAGCGGGAGGGCGTCTCGGAATGAGCAGTTCTTC
TRBD1,TRBV28,many,TRBJ2-1,CASRGRGRHEQFF,TGTGCCAGCAGAGGCAGGGGGCGACATGAGCAGTTCTTC
TRBD2,TRBV9,NA,TRBJ2-2,CASSLGPPGGTSGGNTGELFF,TGTGCCAGCAGCCTCGGGCCCCCCGGCGGGACTAGCGGGGGCAACACCGGGGAGCTGTTTTTT
TRBD1,TRBV28,many,TRBJ2-3,CASSDRGQGTDTQYF,TGTGCCAGCAGTGACCGAGGACAGGGGACAGATACGCAGTATTTT
NA,TRBV7-3,many,TRBJ2-2,CASSLGHNTGELFF,TGTGCCAGCAGCCTCGGACACAACACCGGGGAGCTGTTTTTT
TRBD1,TRBV12-3/TRBV12-4,many,TRBJ2-4,CASTRTGGAKNIQYF,TGTGCCAGCACCCGGACAGGGGGAGCCAAAAACATTCAGTACTTC
TRBD1,TRBV29-1,many,TRBJ1-2,CSVEGDRGGSGYTF,TGCAGCGTTGAGGGGGACAGGGGAGGAAGTGGCTACACCTTC
TRBD1,TRBV27,NA,TRBJ2-7,CASSPGTGGWEQYF,TGTGCCAGCAGTCCCGGGACAGGGGGATGGGAGCAGTACTTC
TRBD1,TRBV19,many,TRBJ2-7,CASSHGTGVYEQYF,TGTGCCAGCAGTCACGGGACAGGGGTCTACGAGCAGTACTTC
TRBD1,TRBV5-1,few,TRBJ1-3,CASRTGTGVTGNTIYF,TGCGCCAGCAGAACCGGGACAGGGGTTACTGGAAACACCATATATTTT
NA,TRBV3-1,many,TRBJ2-7,CASSRPGASSYEQYF,TGTGCCAGCAGCCGTCCGGGGGCTAGCTCCTACGAGCAGTACTTC
TRBD1,TRBV28,NA,TRBJ1-4,CASSSTGVEKLFF,TGTGCCAGCAGTTCGACAGGGGTTGAAAAACTGTTTTTT
NA,TRBV9,few,TRBJ2-7,CASSVTPVVRHEQYF,TGTGCCAGCAGCGTCACCCCTGTGGTAAGGCACGAGCAGTACTTC
TRBD1,TRBV9,many,TRBJ2-1,CASSVDRGGYNEQFF,TGTGCCAGCAGCGTGGACAGGGGCGGGTACAATGAGCAGTTCTTC
NA,TRBV6-2/TRBV6-3,many,TRBJ2-7,CASTAGSSEQYF,TGTGCCAGCACCGCAGGGAGTTCCGAGCAGTACTTC
NA,TRBV15,few,TRBJ2-1,CATSRSEGRDDNEQFF,TGTGCCACCAGCAGATCGGAGGGGCGGGATGACAATGAGCAGTTCTTC
NA,TRBV13,many,TRBJ2-7,CASSLEGFPYEQYF,TGTGCCAGCAGCTTAGAAGGCTTTCCCTACGAGCAGTACTTC
TRBD2,TRBV15,many,TRBJ2-7,CATSVPRGGTYEQYF,TGTGCCACCAGCGTCCCGCGGGGGGGCACCTACGAGCAGTACTTC
NA,TRBV20-1,few,TRBJ1-3,CSARTRHGNTIYF,TGCAGTGCTAGAACCCGGCATGGAAACACCATATATTTT
NA,TRBV5-1,many,TRBJ2-7,CASSQAHSGYEQYF,TGCGCCAGCAGCCAAGCCCACAGCGGCTACGAGCAGTACTTC
NA,TRBV12-3/TRBV12-4,few,TRBJ1-4,CASSLGEGSREKLFF,TGTGCCAGCAGTTTAGGGGAGGGGAGTCGGGAAAAACTGTTTTTT
TRBD1,TRBV6-5,NA,TRBJ2-7,CASSYSGGGLRDEQYF,TGTGCCAGCAGTTACTCAGGGGGCGGATTGAGAGACGAGCAGTACTTC
NA,TRBV12-3/TRBV12-4,NA,TRBJ2-2,CASSRLGGELFF,TGTGCCAGCAGCCGATTAGGGGGGGAGCTGTTTTTT
NA,TRBV29-1,many,TRBJ1-1,CSVDEGNTEAFF,TGCAGCGTTGACGAGGGCAACACTGAAGCTTTCTTT
NA,TRBV7-9,few,TRBJ2-7,CASSPESAPEQYF,TGTGCCAGCAGCCCCGAGAGTGCACCCGAGCAGTACTTC
TRBD2,TRBV11-3,NA,TRBJ2-1,CASSFEGGDNEQFF,TGTGCCAGCAGCTTTGAGGGAGGGGACAATGAGCAGTTCTTC
NA,TRBV12-3/TRBV12-4,NA,TRBJ2-1,CASTYDKSSYDEQFF,TGTGCCAGCACCTACGACAAGAGCTCCTACGATGAGCAGTTCTTC
TRBD2,TRBV6-2/TRBV6-3,few,TRBJ2-2,CASGLAGHTGELFF,TGTGCCAGTGGACTAGCGGGTCACACCGGGGAGCTGTTTTTT
NA,TRBV3-1,NA,TRBJ2-5,CASSHSSTADQETQYF,TGTGCCAGCAGCCACAGTTCGACAGCAGACCAAGAGACCCAGTACTTC
TRBD1,TRBV18,NA,TRBJ1-2,CASSRWDSPANYGYTF,TGTGCCAGCTCACGTTGGGACAGTCCCGCTAACTATGGCTACACCTTC
TRBD1,TRBV15,NA,TRBJ1-4,CATSRDPAGGRKLFF,TGTGCCACCAGCAGAGACCCGGCAGGGGGGCGAAAACTGTTTTTT
NA,TRBV29-1,few,TRBJ2-3,CSVGSGIGDTQYF,TGCAGCGTTGGTTCAGGGATTGGAGATACGCAGTATTTT
NA,TRBV9,NA,TRBJ2-5,CASSVEPGGETQYF,TGTGCCAGCAGCGTAGAGCCCGGCGGGGAGACCCAGTACTTC
TRBD2,TRBV7-3,NA,TRBJ2-7,CASSTKREGPYEQYF,TGTGCCAGCAGCACTAAGCGGGAGGGCCCATACGAGCAGTACTTC
NA,TRBV19,few,TRBJ1-2,CASSTRRFPYGYTF,TGTGCCAGTAGTACTAGGAGGTTCCCCTATGGCTACACCTTC
NA,TRBV13,NA,TRBJ1-5,CASSLGGAGVDQPQHF,TGTGCCAGCAGTTTAGGAGGCGCAGGGGTCGATCAGCCCCAGCATTTT
NA,TRBV2,NA,TRBJ1-5,CARGGGERNQPQHF,TGTGCCAGGGGTGGGGGGGAACGCAATCAGCCCCAGCATTTT
TRBD1,TRBV6-2/TRBV6-3,many,TRBJ2-1,CASSYSRTGEQFF,TGTGCCAGCAGTTACTCTCGGACAGGAGAGCAGTTCTTC
NA,TRBV18,NA,TRBJ2-2,CASPPVRERNTGELFF,TGTGCCAGCCCACCAGTACGTGAGCGGAACACCGGGGAGCTGTTTTTT
TRBD2,TRBV9,few,TRBJ2-3,CASSVARREGGTDTQYF,TGTGCCAGCAGCGTAGCTCGGCGGGAGGGAGGCACAGATACGCAGTATTTT
TRBD2,TRBV10-3,many,TRBJ2-1,CAISERLAVDEQFF,TGTGCCATCAGTGAGCGACTAGCGGTCGATGAGCAGTTCTTC
NA,TRBV18,NA,TRBJ2-1,CASSPAAGHGNEQFF,TGTGCCAGCTCACCGGCGGCAGGGCATGGGAATGAGCAGTTCTTC
TRBD2,TRBV7-9,NA,TRBJ2-4,CASSPSGGVRNIQYF,TGTGCCAGCAGCCCCTCGGGGGGAGTGAGGAACATTCAGTACTTC